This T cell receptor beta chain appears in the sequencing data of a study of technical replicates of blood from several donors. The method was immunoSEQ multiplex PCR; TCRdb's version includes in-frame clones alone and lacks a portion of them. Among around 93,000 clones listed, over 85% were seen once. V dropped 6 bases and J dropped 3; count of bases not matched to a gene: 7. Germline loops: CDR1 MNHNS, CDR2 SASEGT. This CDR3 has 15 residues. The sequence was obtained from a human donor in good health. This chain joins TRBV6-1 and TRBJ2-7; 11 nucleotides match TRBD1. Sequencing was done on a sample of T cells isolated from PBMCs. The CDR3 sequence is CASRAGQGASYEQYF. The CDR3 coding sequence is TGTGCCAGCAGGGCAGGACAGGGGGCGAGCTACGAGCAGTACTTC.